The entry below describes one T cell receptor (beta chain). Its antigen is unknown. Here immunoSEQ multiplex PCR was the method, and the copy in TCRdb shows in-frame clones only, minus some. Of 60,000 to 100,000 clones listed, around 90% are singletons. The data derive from a study of OX40 agonist ivuxolimab in advanced cancers. Study-level information: In this trial design, patients received ivuxolimab intravenously at 0.01 to 10 mg/kg every 2 weeks.

Notes on the study in general: Partial responders treated at 0.1-3.0 mg/kg exhibited clonal expansion among the lowest measured. The mean number of expanded clones was higher in CD8+ T cells than in CD4+. Nonresponders included some who also had low normalized T-cell clonal expansion.

The TCR sequence derives from an adult with an advanced solid tumor such as melanoma, head and neck, liver or kidney cancer. Source: CD4+ or CD8+ T cells sorted from blood, taken in a trial of the OX40 agonist ivuxolimab.

The CDR3 loop reads CASSGWTGSDYGYTF. The CDR3 region has the DNA TGTGCCAGCAGCGGGTGGACAGGGTCTGACTATGGCTACACCTTC. V usage is TRBV7-9 and J usage is TRBJ1-2, with 8 bases aligning to TRBD1. Germline assignment: CDR1 SEHNR and CDR2 FQNEAQ (reference sequence). V shed 5 bases, J shed 3 bases, and the junction held 8 bases outside the gene matches. The CDR3 consists of 15 residues. The variable domain in full, completed from reference TRBV7-9 and TRBJ1-2, reads DTGVSQNPRHKITKRGQNVTFRCDPISEHNRLYWYRQTLGQGPEFLTYFQNEAQLEKSRLLSDRFSAERPKGSFSTLEIQRTEQGDSAMYLCASSGWTGSDYGYTFGSGTRLTVV.